This T cell receptor (beta chain) was sequenced for a study of blood T cell repertoires in COVID-19. Sequencing was performed with immunoSEQ multiplex PCR; in TCRdb, only in-frame clones are kept and a portion is missing. This sample has 120,000 to 150,000 clones; roughly 89% occur once, and the top ten carry more than 4%. V lost 6 bases and J 0 bases, leaving 14 bases between the germline ends. Germline V gene lookup returns CDR1 MNHEY and CDR2 SVGEGT. The CDR3 is 15 amino acids. Source material: peripheral blood. This sequence was found in a woman aged 40 to 49 with acute or convalescent COVID-19. The chain employs TRBV6-2 or TRBV6-3 and TRBJ1-2; D ambiguous. CDR3 sequence: CASRPSTRTNYGYTF. The CDR3 DNA is TGTGCCAGCAGACCTTCGACAAGGACTAACTATGGCTACACCTTC.